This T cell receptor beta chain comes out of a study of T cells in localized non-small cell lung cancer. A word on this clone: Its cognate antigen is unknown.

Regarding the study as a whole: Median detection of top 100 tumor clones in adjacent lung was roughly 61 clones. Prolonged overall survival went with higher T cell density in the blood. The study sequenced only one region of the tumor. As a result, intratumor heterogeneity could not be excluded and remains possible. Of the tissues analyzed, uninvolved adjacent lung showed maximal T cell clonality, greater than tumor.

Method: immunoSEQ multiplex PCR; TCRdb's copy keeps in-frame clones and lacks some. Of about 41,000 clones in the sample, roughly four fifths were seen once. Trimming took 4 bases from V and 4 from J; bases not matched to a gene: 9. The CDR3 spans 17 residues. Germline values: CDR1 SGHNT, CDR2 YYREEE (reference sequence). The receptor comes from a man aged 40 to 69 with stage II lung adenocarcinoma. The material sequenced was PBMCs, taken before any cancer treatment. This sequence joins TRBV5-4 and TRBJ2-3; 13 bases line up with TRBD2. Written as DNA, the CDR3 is TGTGCCAGCAGCCCTGGGACTAGCGGGATTTTGTCAGATACGCAGTATTTT. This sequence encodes CASSPGTSGILSDTQYF.